The clone carrying this TCR beta chain is labeled medium-sized. This sample stems from a study of tissue T cells after allogeneic stem cell transplantation. Survey-depth TCRbeta CDR3 sequencing reported V/J genes and productive frequencies. Sequenced by immunoSEQ multiplex PCR; TCRdb stores in-frame clones only, minus some. The data show about 9,800 clones, with approximately 65% seen just once and 20% to 30% held by the top ten. This CDR3 region has 16 residues. J lost 6 bases, V lost 3 bases, and 13 bases had no gene match. Germline V gene data show CDR1 as LNHDA and CDR2 as SQIVND (reference sequence).

The chain combines TRBV19 with TRBJ2-7, with 8 bases matching TRBD1. The sequenced sample was tissue from the stomach, obtained at autopsy. The sequence came from a male donor older than 55 with lung cancer. DNA of the CDR3: TGTGCCAGTAGTATCCGGACAGGGAGGCCGCCGGTCGAGCAGTACTTC. Protein product: CASSIRTGRPPVEQYF. Complete variable domain (other parts from reference TRBV19 and TRBJ2-7): DGGITQSPKYLFRKEGQNVTLSCEQNLNHDAMYWYRQDPGQGLRLIYYSQIVNDFQKGDIAEGYSVSREKKESFPLTVTSAQKNPTAFYLCASSIRTGRPPVEQYFGPGTRLTVT.